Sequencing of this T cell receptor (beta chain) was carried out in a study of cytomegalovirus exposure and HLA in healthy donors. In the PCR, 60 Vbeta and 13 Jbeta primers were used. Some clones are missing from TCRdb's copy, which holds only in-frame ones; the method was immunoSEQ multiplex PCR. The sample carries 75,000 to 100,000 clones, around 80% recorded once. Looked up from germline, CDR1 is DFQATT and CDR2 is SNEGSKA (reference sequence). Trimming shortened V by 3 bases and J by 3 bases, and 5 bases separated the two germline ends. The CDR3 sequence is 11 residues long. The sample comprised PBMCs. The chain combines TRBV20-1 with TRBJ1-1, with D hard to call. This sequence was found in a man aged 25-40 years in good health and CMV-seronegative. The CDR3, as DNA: TGCAGTGCTAGCGGGGACACTGAAGCTTTCTTT. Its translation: CSASGDTEAFF.